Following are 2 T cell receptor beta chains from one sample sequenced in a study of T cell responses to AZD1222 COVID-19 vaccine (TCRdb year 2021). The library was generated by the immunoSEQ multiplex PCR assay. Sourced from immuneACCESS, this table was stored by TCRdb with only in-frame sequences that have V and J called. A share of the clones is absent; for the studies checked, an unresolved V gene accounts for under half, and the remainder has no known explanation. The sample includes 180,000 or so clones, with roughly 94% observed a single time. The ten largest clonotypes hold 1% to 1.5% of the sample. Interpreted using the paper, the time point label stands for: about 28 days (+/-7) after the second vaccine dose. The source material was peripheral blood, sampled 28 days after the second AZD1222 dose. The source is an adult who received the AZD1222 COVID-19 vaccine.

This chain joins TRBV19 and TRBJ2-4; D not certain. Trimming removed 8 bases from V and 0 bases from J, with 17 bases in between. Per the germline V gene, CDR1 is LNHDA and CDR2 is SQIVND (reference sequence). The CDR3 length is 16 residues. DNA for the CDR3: TGTGCCAGTGCCGAAGGTGTGAGCGTAGCCAAAAACATTCAGTACTTC. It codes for CASAEGVSVAKNIQYF.

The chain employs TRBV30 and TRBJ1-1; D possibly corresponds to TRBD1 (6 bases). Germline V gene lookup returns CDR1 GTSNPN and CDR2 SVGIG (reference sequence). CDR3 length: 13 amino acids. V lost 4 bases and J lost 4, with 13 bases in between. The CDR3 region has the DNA TGTGCCTGGATTTTACGGGGGCGCACTGAAGCTTTCTTT. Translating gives CAWILRGRTEAFF.